A selection of T cell receptor beta chains follows, all from one sample in a study of T cell repertoires in cytomegalovirus infection. TCRdb used MiXCR to reprocess the reads, holding one entry per CDR3 protein. Of approximately 180,000 distinct CDR3 sequences listed, roughly 20% are singletons. Input material: PBMCs. These receptor sequences come from a human donor in good health (CMV status not recorded). Some clones in this sample may be carry-over from other donors' samples. CDR3s include the opening cysteine and the closing phenylalanine or tryptophan. Each record gives: J gene, V gene, clone size, D gene, CDR3 protein, CDR3 DNA. D genes are given only for firm matches. Clone size, where shown, is once, few, many, or a class for clones that have expanded.

TRBJ2-2	TRBV7-2	many	TRBD2	CASSLGGFTGELFF	TGTGCCAGCAGCTTGGGGGGGTTTACCGGGGAGCTGTTTTTT
TRBJ1-3	TRBV6-4	few	.	CASSDPDGRRGNTIYF	TGTGCCAGCAGTGACCCGGACGGTCGGCGGGGGAACACCATATATTTT
TRBJ2-3	TRBV28	many	.	CASRLGLTDTQYF	TGTGCCAGCAGGTTGGGCCTCACAGATACGCAGTATTTT
TRBJ1-1	TRBV6-6	.	.	CASRNYLDSKRAEAFF	TGTGCCAGCAGAAACTACCTCGACTCCAAAAGGGCTGAAGCTTTCTTT
TRBJ1-5	TRBV7-2	many	.	CASSSEAQPQHF	TGTGCCAGCAGCTCTGAAGCTCAGCCCCAGCATTTT
TRBJ1-5	TRBV28	few	TRBD1	CASYQRQGYDNQPQHF	TGTGCCAGCTACCAAAGACAGGGGTACGACAATCAGCCCCAGCATTTT
TRBJ2-1	TRBV12-3/TRBV12-4	many	TRBD2	CASSFGGRSNEQFF	TGTGCCAGCAGTTTCGGCGGGAGGAGCAATGAGCAGTTCTTC
TRBJ2-5	TRBV19	.	.	CASSTGPGQTQYF	TGTGCCAGTAGCACCGGGCCCGGCCAGACCCAGTACTTC
TRBJ1-3	TRBV6-1	.	.	CASSEKQHSGNTIYF	TGTGCCAGCAGTGAGAAACAGCACTCTGGAAACACCATATATTTT
TRBJ1-1	TRBV6-2/TRBV6-3	.	.	CASSYGGGTEAFF	TGTGCCAGCAGTTACGGCGGTGGCACTGAAGCTTTCTTT
TRBJ1-6	TRBV5-1	.	.	CASSLYWGDNSPLHF	TGCGCCAGCAGCCTATATTGGGGGGATAATTCACCCCTCCACTTT
TRBJ2-3	TRBV7-9	many	TRBD1	CASTFRDRGTDTQYF	TGTGCCAGCACCTTCCGGGACAGGGGCACAGATACGCAGTATTTT
TRBJ1-1	TRBV20-1	.	TRBD1	CSAGQGDTEAFF	TGCAGTGCAGGACAGGGGGACACTGAAGCTTTCTTT
TRBJ2-5	TRBV6-5	.	.	CASRDPGRETQYF	TGTGCCAGCAGGGATCCAGGGAGAGAGACCCAGTACTTC
TRBJ2-1	TRBV28	many	.	CASSPLFGAGSYNEQFF	TGTGCCAGCAGCCCACTCTTCGGGGCGGGGTCCTACAATGAGCAGTTCTTC
TRBJ1-4	TRBV25-1	few	.	CASSEFGSPNEKLFF	TGTGCCAGCAGTGAATTTGGATCACCTAATGAAAAACTGTTTTTT
TRBJ2-3	TRBV7-2	.	.	CASSSPGCTQYF	TGTGCCAGCAGCTCCCCGGGGTGCACGCAGTATTTT